This T cell receptor (beta chain) stems from a study of cytomegalovirus exposure and HLA in healthy donors. As concerns this clone: Its matching antigen is unknown.

Findings and caveats of the study: One variant, a missense change in DCLRE1C, was linked in a later analysis to TCR beta V- and J-gene trimming.

In germline, CDR1 is SGHDT, CDR2 YYEEEE. This CDR3 region has 15 residues. The germline V and J ends were trimmed by 4 bases and 1 base, with 14 bases remaining between them. PCR was performed using 60 Vbeta and 13 Jbeta primers. TCRdb's copy holds only in-frame clones and misses some; the assay was immunoSEQ multiplex PCR. The data hold around 120,000 clones, with around 80% observed a single time. Sequencing was performed on PBMCs. The chain couples TRBV5-6 to TRBJ1-2, with D perhaps TRBD1 (6 bases). The source of this sequence is a man aged 50 or older in good health and CMV-seronegative. CDR3 nucleotides: TGTGCCAGCAGCAGGGGGGGGTCCATTAACTATGGCTACACCTTC. Its protein is CASSRGGSINYGYTF.